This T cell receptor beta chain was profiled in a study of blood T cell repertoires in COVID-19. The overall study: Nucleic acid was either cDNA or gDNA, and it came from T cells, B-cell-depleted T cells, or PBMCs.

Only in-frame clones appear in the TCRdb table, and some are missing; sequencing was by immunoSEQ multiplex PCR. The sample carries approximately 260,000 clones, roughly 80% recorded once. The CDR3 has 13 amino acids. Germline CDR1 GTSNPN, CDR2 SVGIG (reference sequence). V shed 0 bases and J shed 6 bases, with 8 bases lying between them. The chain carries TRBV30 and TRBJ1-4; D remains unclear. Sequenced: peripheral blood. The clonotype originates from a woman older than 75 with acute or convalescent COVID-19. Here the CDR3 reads CAWSVGDYEKLFF. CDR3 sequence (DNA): TGTGCCTGGAGTGTGGGTGACTATGAAAAACTGTTTTTT.